Shown below are 20 T cell receptor beta chains from a single sample sequenced in a study of cytomegalovirus exposure and HLA in healthy donors. In the PCR, 60 Vbeta and 13 Jbeta primers were used. Some clones are missing from TCRdb's copy, which holds only in-frame ones; the method was immunoSEQ multiplex PCR. The sample carries 95,000 to 150,000 clones, over 65% recorded once. Sequenced input: PBMCs. These receptors originate from a man between 45 and 60 years old in good health and CMV-seronegative.

This clone was detected a few times. The chain recombines TRBV11-2 with TRBJ2-7, with D possibly matching TRBD2 (6 bases). The V and J ends lost 5 bases and 5 bases respectively, with 10 bases between them. The CDR3 has 12 amino acids. Germline V gene sequence: CDR1 SGHAT, CDR2 FQNNGV. The CDR3 loop is CASSRESNEQYV. Written as DNA, the CDR3 is TGTGCCAGCAGCCGGGAGTCGAACGAGCAGTACGTC.

This clone was detected a few times. The CDR3 here is CASSLSPAYEQYF. CDR3 DNA: TGTGCCAGCAGCTTATCACCAGCCTACGAGCAGTACTTC. The V gene is TRBV7-7, the J gene TRBJ2-7; the D is unclear. The germline gives CDR1 SSHAT, CDR2 FNYEAQ (reference sequence). Trimming removed 2 bases at V and 2 bases at J, with 7 bases between. The CDR3 is 13 residues long.

This clone is a singleton in its sample. V is TRBV27 and J is TRBJ2-1, with D tentatively TRBD1 (5 bases). Germline CDR1 MNHEY, CDR2 SMNVEV (reference sequence). The CDR3 covers 15 residues. Trimming stripped 6 bases from V and 2 bases from J, with 14 bases between. The CDR3 protein is CASRIGVGAYNEQFF. The CDR3 DNA sequence: TGTGCCAGCAGAATAGGGGTTGGGGCCTACAATGAGCAGTTCTTC.

The J gene is TRBJ2-7, the V gene TRBV4-1; 7 positions match TRBD1. The CDR3 has 17 amino acids. V lost 4 bases, J lost 2 bases, and 14 bases stayed unmatched. Germline V gives CDR1 MGHRA, CDR2 YSYEKL. CDR3 coding DNA: TGCGCCAGCAGCCCCGGAGTGTTTCGGGGACAGACCTACGAGCAGTACTTC. Amino acid sequence: CASSPGVFRGQTYEQYF.

The chain combines TRBV6-5 with TRBJ1-3, with D uncertain. This CDR3 is 15 amino acids long. CDR1 is MNHEY, CDR2 SVGAGI, per germline. The V and J ends lost 2 bases and 0 bases respectively, with 8 bases between them. The CDR3 loop reads CASSYKPGSGNTIYF. As DNA, the CDR3 is TGTGCCAGCAGTTACAAACCGGGCTCTGGAAACACCATATATTTT.

The V gene is TRBV2, the J gene TRBJ1-5; D is uncertain. Germline assignment: CDR1 SNHLY and CDR2 FYNNEI. This CDR3 spans 16 amino acids. Trimming cost V 3 bases and J 6 bases, with 18 bases left between them. The CDR3 coding sequence is TGTGCCAGCAGTGATTTTGGGCGTAAAGGTACTCAGCCCCAGCATTTT. Translated: CASSDFGRKGTQPQHF. Complete variable domain (other parts from reference TRBV2 and TRBJ1-5): EPEVTQTPSHQVTQMGQEVILRCVPISNHLYFYWYRQILGQKVEFLVSFYNNEISEKSEIFDDQFSVERPDGSNFTLKIRSTKLEDSAMYFCASSDFGRKGTQPQHFGDGTRLSIL.

This chain joins TRBV18 and TRBJ2-7; possibly TRBD1 for D (6 bases). The CDR3 contains 14 residues. CDR1 and CDR2 from the germline V gene are KGHSH and LQKENI. The germline V and J ends were trimmed by 3 bases and 6 bases, with 15 bases remaining between them. In DNA form, the CDR3 reads TGTGCCAGCTCACCTAGGGGGTCACATGTCGAGCAGTACGTC. Its protein is CASSPRGSHVEQYV.

This clone has only one observation. The chain combines TRBV7-2 with TRBJ1-4, with D perhaps TRBD1 (5 bases). V gave up 4 bases and J gave up 2 bases, with 11 bases separating them. The CDR3 runs to 15 residues. Germline V gene sequence: CDR1 SGHTA, CDR2 FQGNSA. CDR3 nucleotides: TGTGCCAGCAGCTGGCTGGGGGGGACTAATGAAAAACTGTTTTTT. Protein: CASSWLGGTNEKLFF. The full variable domain, its missing parts supplied by reference TRBV7-2 and TRBJ1-4, is GAGVSQSPSNKVTEKGKDVELRCDPISGHTALYWYRQSLGQGLEFLIYFQGNSAPDKSGLPSDRFSAERTGGSVSTLTIQRTQQEDSAVYLCASSWLGGTNEKLFFGSGTQLSVL.

The rearrangement uses TRBV4-1 and TRBJ1-3; maybe TRBD1 (5 bases). In germline, CDR1 is MGHRA, CDR2 YSYEKL. V gave up 0 bases and J gave up 0 bases, with 12 bases separating them. The CDR3 runs to 17 residues. The CDR3 coding sequence is TGCGCCAGCAGCCAAGAGGCAGGGATCTTCTCTGGAAACACCATATATTTT. This codes for CASSQEAGIFSGNTIYF.

In its sample, this clone was seen once. The rearrangement joins TRBV28 to TRBJ2-5; perhaps TRBD2 as D (5 bases). The CDR3 extends over 14 amino acids. Germline V gene lookup returns CDR1 MDHEN and CDR2 SYDVKM. V was cut by 2 bases and J by 3 bases, with 10 bases left in between. The CDR3 loop reads CASSLQDFEETQYF. DNA for the CDR3: TGTGCCAGCAGTTTACAGGACTTCGAAGAGACCCAGTACTTC.

The chain recombines TRBV6-1 with TRBJ1-4; D ambiguous. In germline, CDR1 is MNHNS, CDR2 SASEGT. The CDR3 runs 14 residues. The V end was cut by 6 bases, the J end by 8 bases, with 16 bases between. The CDR3 loop is CASRVLAGGEKLFF. The DNA of the CDR3 is TGTGCCAGCAGGGTCCTGGCGGGAGGGGAAAAACTGTTTTTT.

V usage is TRBV27 and J usage is TRBJ2-3; 9 bases are shared with TRBD1. The germline V gene has CDR1 MNHEY and CDR2 SMNVEV (reference sequence). Trimming took 5 bases from V and 3 from J; bases not matched to a gene: 3. This CDR3 comprises 14 residues. In nucleotides, the CDR3 is TGTGCCAGCAGTAAAGGACAGGGGACAGATACGCAGTATTTT. Translation gives CASSKGQGTDTQYF.

This clone turned up a few times. The rearrangement uses TRBV4-2 and TRBJ2-2; D is possibly TRBD2 (6 bases). V lost 4 bases and J lost 4, with 13 bases in between. The CDR3 extends over 15 amino acids. The germline CDR1 and CDR2 sequences are LGHNA and YNFKEQ. The CDR3 DNA reads as TGTGCCAGCAGCCGGGACTTCGCGACCACCGGGGAGCTGTTTTTT. Its translation is CASSRDFATTGELFF.

J is TRBJ2-2 and V is TRBV2, with D perhaps matching TRBD1 (6 bases). CDR1 and CDR2 from the germline V gene are SNHLY and FYNNEI. V was cut by 6 bases and J by 8 bases, with 13 bases left in between. This CDR3 contains 13 residues. The CDR3 DNA is TGTGCCAGCAGAACAGGGATATTAGGGGAGCTGTTTTTT. This sequence encodes CASRTGILGELFF.

CDR3 nucleotides: TGTGCCGTCCGGGACAGCGATGAAAAACTGTTTTTT. It codes for CAVRDSDEKLFF. The chain has TRBV10-3 and TRBJ1-4; TRBD1 aligns across 7 bases. The CDR3 contains 12 residues. Germline V gives CDR1 ENHRY, CDR2 SYGVKD. With V trimmed by 11 bases and J by 6 bases, 6 bases remained unmatched.

V is TRBV15 and J is TRBJ1-4; 10 nucleotides align to TRBD1. CDR3 length: 15 amino acids. Germline lookup yields CDR1 LNHNV and CDR2 YYDKDF (reference sequence). The V segment lost 3 bases and the J segment 7 bases; nucleotides outside the gene matches: 5. Here the CDR3 reads CATSRGQGTAEKLFF. The CDR3 DNA reads as TGTGCCACCAGCAGGGGACAGGGGACGGCTGAAAAACTGTTTTTT.

The rearrangement joins TRBV7-6 to TRBJ2-7, with 11 nucleotides matching TRBD2. Germline loops: CDR1 SGHVS, CDR2 FNYEAQ. The CDR3 loop spans 16 amino acids. With 5 bases clipped from V and 5 bases from J, the junction kept 11 bases outside the gene matches. The CDR3 DNA reads TGTGCCAGCAGCCCAGCCCCGGGGACTAGCGGAGACGAGCAGTACTTC. This sequence encodes CASSPAPGTSGDEQYF.

The chain employs TRBV25-1 and TRBJ2-2, with D maybe TRBD2 (6 bases). Germline V gives CDR1 MGHDK, CDR2 SYGVNS. Trimming stripped 3 bases from V and 6 bases from J, with 11 bases between. This CDR3 contains 14 residues. The CDR3 region is CASSDASGAGELFF. The CDR3 coding sequence is TGTGCCAGCAGTGATGCGTCGGGGGCCGGGGAGCTGTTTTTT.

This clone was detected only a few times. The J gene is TRBJ1-3, the V gene TRBV5-1, with TRBD1 matching 8 bases. Per the germline V gene, CDR1 is SGHRS and CDR2 is YFSETQ. This CDR3 has 19 residues. V shed 0 bases and J 0 bases; nucleotides not matched to a gene: 11. CDR3 DNA: TGCGCCAGCAGCTTGGGAGGGCAGGGGGCCTCCCCCTCTGGAAACACCATATATTTT. The encoded protein is CASSLGGQGASPSGNTIYF.

The genes are TRBV18 and TRBJ2-1, with 7 bases fitting TRBD1. Germline assignment: CDR1 KGHSH and CDR2 LQKENI. The CDR3 length is 15 residues. Germline trimming cut 0 bases from V and 5 bases from J; bases unmatched to any gene: 4. CDR3 nucleotide sequence: TGTGCCAGCTCACCACCAGCCGGGACAGACAATGAGCAGTTCTTC. It translates to CASSPPAGTDNEQFF.